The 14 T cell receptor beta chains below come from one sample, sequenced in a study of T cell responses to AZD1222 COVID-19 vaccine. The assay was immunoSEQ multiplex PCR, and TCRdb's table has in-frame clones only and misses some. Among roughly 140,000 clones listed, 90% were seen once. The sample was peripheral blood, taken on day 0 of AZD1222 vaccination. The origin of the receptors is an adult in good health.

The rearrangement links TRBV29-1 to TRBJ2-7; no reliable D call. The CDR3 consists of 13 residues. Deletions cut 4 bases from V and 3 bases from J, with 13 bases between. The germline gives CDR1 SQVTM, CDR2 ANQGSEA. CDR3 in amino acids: CSVVLSASYEQYF. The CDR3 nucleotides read TGCAGCGTTGTCCTCTCAGCGAGCTACGAGCAGTACTTC.

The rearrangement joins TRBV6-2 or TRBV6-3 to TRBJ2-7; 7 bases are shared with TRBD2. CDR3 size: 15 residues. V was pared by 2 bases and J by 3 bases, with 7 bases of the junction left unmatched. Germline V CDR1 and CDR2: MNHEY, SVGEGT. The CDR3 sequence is CASSYRAGAYYEQYF. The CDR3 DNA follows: TGTGCCAGCAGTTACCGCGCGGGAGCCTACTACGAGCAGTACTTC.

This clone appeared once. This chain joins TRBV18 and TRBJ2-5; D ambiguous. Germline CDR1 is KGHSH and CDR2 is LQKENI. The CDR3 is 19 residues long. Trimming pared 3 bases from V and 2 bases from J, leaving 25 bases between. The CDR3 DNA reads TGTGCCAGCTCACCTCCAACCCCGGCTAGAATCCCCCCACAAGAGACCCAGTACTTC. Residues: CASSPPTPARIPPQETQYF.

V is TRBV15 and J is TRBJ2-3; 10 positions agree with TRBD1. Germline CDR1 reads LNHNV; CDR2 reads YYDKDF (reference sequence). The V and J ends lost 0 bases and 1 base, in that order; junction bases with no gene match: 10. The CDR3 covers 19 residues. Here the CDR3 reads CATSREGQGILKRTDTQYF. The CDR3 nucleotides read TGTGCCACCAGCAGAGAGGGACAGGGGATCCTCAAACGCACAGATACGCAGTATTTT.

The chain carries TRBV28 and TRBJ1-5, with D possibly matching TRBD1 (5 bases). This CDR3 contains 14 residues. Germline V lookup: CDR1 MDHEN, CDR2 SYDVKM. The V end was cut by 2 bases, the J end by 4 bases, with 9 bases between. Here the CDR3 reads CASSLAGVNQPQHF. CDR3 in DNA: TGTGCCAGCAGTTTAGCGGGGGTAAATCAGCCCCAGCATTTT. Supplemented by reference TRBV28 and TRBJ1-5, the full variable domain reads DVKVTQSSRYLVKRTGEKVFLECVQDMDHENMFWYRQDPGLGLRLIYFSYDVKMKEKGDIPEGYSVSREKKERFSLILESASTNQTSMYLCASSLAGVNQPQHFGDGTRLSIL.

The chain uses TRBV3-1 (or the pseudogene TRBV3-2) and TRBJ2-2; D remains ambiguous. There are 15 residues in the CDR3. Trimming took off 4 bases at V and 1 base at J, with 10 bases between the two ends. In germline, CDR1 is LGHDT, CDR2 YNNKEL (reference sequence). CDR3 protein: CASSLSHLNTGELFF. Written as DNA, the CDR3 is TGTGCCAGCAGCCTTAGCCATTTGAACACCGGGGAGCTGTTTTTT.

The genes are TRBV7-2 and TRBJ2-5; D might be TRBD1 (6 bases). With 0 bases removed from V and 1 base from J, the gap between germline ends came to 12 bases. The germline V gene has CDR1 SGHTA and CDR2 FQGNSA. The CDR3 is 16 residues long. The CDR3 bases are TGTGCCAGCAGCTTAGCCTTACGAGGGGGCCAAGAGACCCAGTACTTC. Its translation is CASSLALRGGQETQYF. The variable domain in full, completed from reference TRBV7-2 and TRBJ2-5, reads GAGVSQSPSNKVTEKGKDVELRCDPISGHTALYWYRQSLGQGLEFLIYFQGNSAPDKSGLPSDRFSAERTGGSVSTLTIQRTQQEDSAVYLCASSLALRGGQETQYFGPGTRLLVL.

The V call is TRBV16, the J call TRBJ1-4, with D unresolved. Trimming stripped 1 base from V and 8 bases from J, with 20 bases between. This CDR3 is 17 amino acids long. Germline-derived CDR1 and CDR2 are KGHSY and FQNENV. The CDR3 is CASSQYAGRPTGEKLFF. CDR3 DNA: TGTGCCAGCAGCCAATATGCCGGGAGGCCAACGGGGGAAAAACTGTTTTTT.

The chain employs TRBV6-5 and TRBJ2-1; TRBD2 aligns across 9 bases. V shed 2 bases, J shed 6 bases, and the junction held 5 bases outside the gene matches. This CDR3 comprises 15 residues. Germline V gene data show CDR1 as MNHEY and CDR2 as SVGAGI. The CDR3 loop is CASSYASGVSNEQFF. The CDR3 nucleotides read TGTGCCAGCAGTTACGCTAGCGGGGTATCCAATGAGCAGTTCTTC.

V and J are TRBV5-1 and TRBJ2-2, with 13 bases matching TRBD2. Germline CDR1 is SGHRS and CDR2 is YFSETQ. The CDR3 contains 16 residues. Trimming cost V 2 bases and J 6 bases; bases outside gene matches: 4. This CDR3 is CASSFPGLAGSGELFF. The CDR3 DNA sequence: TGCGCCAGCAGCTTCCCGGGACTAGCGGGGTCCGGGGAGCTGTTTTTT.

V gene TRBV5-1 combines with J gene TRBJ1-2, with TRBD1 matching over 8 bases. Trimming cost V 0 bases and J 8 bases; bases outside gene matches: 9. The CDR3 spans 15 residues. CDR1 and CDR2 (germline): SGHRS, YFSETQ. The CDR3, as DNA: TGCGCCAGCAGCTTGGCATTCAGGGGGCTCGACGGCTACACCTTC. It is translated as CASSLAFRGLDGYTF. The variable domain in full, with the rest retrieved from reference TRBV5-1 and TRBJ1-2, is KAGVTQTPRYLIKTRGQQVTLSCSPISGHRSVSWYQQTPGQGLQFLFEYFSETQRNKGNFPGRFSGRQFSNSRSEMNVSTLELGDSALYLCASSLAFRGLDGYTFGSGTRLTVV.

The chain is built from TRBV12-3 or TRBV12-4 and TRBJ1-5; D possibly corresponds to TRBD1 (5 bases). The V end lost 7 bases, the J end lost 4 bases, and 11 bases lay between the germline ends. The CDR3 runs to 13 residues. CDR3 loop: CASMGRGNQPQHF. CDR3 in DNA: TGTGCCAGCATGGGGAGGGGAAATCAGCCCCAGCATTTT.

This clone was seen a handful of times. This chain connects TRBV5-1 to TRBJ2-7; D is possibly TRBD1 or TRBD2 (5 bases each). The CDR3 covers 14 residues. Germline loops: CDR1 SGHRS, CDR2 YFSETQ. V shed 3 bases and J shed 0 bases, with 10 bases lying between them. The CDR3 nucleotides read TGCGCCAGCAGCTCACCCGGGGCCTCCTACGAGCAGTACTTC. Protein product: CASSSPGASYEQYF.

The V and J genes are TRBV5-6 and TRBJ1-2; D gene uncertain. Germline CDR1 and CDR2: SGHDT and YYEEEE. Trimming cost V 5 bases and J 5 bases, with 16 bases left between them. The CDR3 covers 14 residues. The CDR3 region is CASRLTNLGYGYTF. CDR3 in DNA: TGTGCCAGCAGATTAACGAACCTGGGTTATGGCTACACCTTC. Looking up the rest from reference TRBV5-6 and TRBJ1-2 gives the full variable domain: DAGVTQSPTHLIKTRGQQVTLRCSPKSGHDTVSWYQQALGQGPQFIFQYYEEEERQRGNFPDRFSGHQFPNYSSELNVNALLLGDSALYLCASRLTNLGYGYTFGSGTRLTVV.